This TCR beta chain was captured in a study of control samples from healthy donors and cancer patients. The V gene end was trimmed by 7 bases and the J gene end by 4 bases; junction bases not matched to a gene: 23. The CDR3 runs to 19 residues. The data were produced by immunoSEQ multiplex PCR, yet TCRdb's version contains in-frame clones alone and is incomplete. In the table there are about 140,000 clones, approximately 94% of which are singletons. Material for sequencing was blood. The receptor was isolated from a man aged 35-49 years in good health. The V call is TRBV23-1, the J call TRBJ1-1; 8 nucleotides match TRBD1. TRBV23-1 is classed as an ORF, of uncertain function. The CDR3 protein is CASTTDRANKLVPSTEAFF. The CDR3 DNA reads as TGCGCCAGCACCACGGACAGGGCCAACAAGCTCGTCCCCTCCACTGAAGCTTTCTTT.